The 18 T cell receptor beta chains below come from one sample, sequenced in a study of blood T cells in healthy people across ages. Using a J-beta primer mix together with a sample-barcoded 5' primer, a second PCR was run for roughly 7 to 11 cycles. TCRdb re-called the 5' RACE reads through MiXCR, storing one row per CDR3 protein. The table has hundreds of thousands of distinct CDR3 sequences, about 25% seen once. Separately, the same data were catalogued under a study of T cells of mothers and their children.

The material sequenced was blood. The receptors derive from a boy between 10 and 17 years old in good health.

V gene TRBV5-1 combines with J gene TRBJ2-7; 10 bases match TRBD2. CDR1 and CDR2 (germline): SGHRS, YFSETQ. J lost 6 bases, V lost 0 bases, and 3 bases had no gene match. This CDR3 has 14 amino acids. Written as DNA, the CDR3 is TGCGCCAGCAGCTTGGTACTAGCGGGGAGCGAGCAGTACTTC. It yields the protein CASSLVLAGSEQYF.

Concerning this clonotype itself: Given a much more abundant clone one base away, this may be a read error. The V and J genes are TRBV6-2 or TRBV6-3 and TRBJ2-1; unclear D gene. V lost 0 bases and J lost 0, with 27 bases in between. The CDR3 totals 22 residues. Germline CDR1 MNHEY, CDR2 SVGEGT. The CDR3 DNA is TGTGCCAGCAGTTACTCAAAAGGGTTAGTGGATGAGTGGGAAAGCTCCTACAATGAGCAGTTCTTC. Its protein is CASSYSKGLVDEWESSYNEQFF.

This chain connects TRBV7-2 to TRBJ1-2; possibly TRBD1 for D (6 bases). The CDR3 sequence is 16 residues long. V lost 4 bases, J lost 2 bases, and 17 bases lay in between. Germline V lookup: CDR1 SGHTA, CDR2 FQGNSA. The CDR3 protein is CASSSSLGGANYGYTF. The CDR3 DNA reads TGTGCCAGCAGCTCCTCGTTAGGGGGGGCCAACTATGGCTACACCTTC.

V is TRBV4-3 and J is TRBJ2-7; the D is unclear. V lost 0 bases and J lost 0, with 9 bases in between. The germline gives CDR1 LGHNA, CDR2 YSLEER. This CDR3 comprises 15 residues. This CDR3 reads CASSQDWSSSYEQYF. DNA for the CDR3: TGCGCCAGCAGCCAAGACTGGTCCAGCTCCTACGAGCAGTACTTC.

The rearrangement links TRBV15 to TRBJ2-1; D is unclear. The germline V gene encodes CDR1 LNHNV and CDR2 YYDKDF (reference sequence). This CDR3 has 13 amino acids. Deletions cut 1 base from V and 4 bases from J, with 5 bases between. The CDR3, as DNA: TGTGCCACCAGCAGAGTTGCTTACAATGAGCAGTTCTTC. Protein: CATSRVAYNEQFF.

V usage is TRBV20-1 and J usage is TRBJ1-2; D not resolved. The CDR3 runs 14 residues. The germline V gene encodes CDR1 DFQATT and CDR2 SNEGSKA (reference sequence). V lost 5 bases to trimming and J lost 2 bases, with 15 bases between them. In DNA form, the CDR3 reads TGCAGTGCTCACCCGGGCTTTTCCAACTATGGCTACACCTTC. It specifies CSAHPGFSNYGYTF.

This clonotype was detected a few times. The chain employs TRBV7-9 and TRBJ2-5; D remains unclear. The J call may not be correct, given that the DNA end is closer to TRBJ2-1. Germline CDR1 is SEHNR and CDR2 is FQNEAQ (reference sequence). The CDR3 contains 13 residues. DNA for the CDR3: TGTGCCAGCAGGTCGACACCATCCCATGAGCAGTTCTTC. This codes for CASRSTPSHEQFF.

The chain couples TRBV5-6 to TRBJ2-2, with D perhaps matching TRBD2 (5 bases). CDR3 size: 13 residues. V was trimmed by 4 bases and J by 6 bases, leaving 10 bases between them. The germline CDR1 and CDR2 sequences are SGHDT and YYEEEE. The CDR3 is CASSTRRAGELFF. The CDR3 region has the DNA TGTGCCAGCAGCACCAGGCGGGCCGGGGAGCTGTTTTTT.

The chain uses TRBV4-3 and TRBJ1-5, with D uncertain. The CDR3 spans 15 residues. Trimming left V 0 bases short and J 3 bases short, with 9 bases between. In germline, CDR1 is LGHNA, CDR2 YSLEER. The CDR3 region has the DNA TGCGCCAGCAGCCAAGATTGGGAGACCAATCAGCCCCAGCATTTT. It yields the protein CASSQDWETNQPQHF.

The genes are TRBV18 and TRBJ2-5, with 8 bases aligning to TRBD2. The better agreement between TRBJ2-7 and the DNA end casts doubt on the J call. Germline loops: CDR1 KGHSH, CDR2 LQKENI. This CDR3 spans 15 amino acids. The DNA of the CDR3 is TGTGCCAGCTCGCGAACTAAGCGGGAGTACTACGAGCAGTACTTC. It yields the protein CASSRTKREYYEQYF.

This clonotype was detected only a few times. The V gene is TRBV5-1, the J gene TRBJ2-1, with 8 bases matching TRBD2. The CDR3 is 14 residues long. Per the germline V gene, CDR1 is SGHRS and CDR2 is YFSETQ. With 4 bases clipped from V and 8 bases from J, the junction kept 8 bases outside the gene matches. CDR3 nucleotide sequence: TGCGCCAGCAGCATCAACGGGGGGGCCGATGAGCAGTTCTTC. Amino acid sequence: CASSINGGADEQFF.

CDR3 protein: CASSIDVRAGELAKNIQYF. CDR3 nucleotide sequence: TGTGCCAGTAGTATAGATGTTCGGGCAGGAGAACTAGCCAAAAACATTCAGTACTTC. The chain recombines TRBV19 with TRBJ2-4; no definite D call. CDR3 length: 19 amino acids. CDR1 is LNHDA, CDR2 SQIVND, per germline (reference sequence). V was trimmed by 0 bases and J by 0 bases, leaving 18 bases between them.

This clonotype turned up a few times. CDR3 nucleotides: TGTGCCAGCAGTGTCGGAGGGGGCTACACCTTC. It codes for CASSVGGGYTF. This chain connects TRBV19 to TRBJ1-2, with unresolved D. V was shortened by 9 bases and J by 8 bases, with 13 bases between the two germline ends. The CDR3 length is 11 residues. Germline lookup yields CDR1 LNHDA and CDR2 SQIVND (reference sequence).

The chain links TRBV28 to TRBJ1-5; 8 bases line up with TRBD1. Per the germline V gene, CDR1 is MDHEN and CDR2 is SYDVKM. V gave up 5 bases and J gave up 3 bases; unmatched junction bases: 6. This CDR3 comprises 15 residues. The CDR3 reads CASSPQGADNQPQHF. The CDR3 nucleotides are TGTGCCAGCAGTCCCCAGGGGGCTGACAATCAGCCCCAGCATTTT. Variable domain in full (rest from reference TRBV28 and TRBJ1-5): DVKVTQSSRYLVKRTGEKVFLECVQDMDHENMFWYRQDPGLGLRLIYFSYDVKMKEKGDIPEGYSVSREKKERFSLILESASTNQTSMYLCASSPQGADNQPQHFGDGTRLSIL.

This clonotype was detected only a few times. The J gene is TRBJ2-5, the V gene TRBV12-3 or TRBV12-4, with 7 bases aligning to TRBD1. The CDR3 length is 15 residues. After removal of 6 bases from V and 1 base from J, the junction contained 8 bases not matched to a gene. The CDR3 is CASRARDRSQETQYF. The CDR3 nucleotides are TGTGCCAGCAGAGCCCGGGACAGAAGCCAAGAGACCCAGTACTTC.

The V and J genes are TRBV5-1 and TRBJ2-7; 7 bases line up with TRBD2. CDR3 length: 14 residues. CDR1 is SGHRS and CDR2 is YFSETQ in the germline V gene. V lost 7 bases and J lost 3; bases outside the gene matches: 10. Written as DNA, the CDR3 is TGCGCCAGCGGGCCCGGGACTAACCGCTACGAGCAGTACTTC. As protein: CASGPGTNRYEQYF.

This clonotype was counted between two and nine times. CDR3 residues: CASTVPDSNTGELFF. The CDR3 nucleotides are TGTGCCAGCACTGTGCCAGACTCGAACACCGGGGAGCTGTTTTTT. The chain combines TRBV28 with TRBJ2-2; D gene uncertain. CDR1 is MDHEN and CDR2 is SYDVKM in the germline V gene. V was clipped by 7 bases and J by 0 bases, with 12 bases between them. The CDR3 runs 15 residues.

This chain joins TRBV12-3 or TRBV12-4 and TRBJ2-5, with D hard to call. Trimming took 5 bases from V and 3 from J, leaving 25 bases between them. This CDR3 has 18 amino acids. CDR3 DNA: TGTGCCAGCAGTCCGATCTACGATCAAAGAAGGGTGGAAGAGACCCAGTACTTC. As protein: CASSPIYDQRRVEETQYF.